Sequencing of this T cell receptor beta chain was carried out in a study of PD-L1 blockade in urothelial cancer. On the study more broadly: Patients had undergone 0 to 3 prior chemotherapy regimens. Blood was tested 3 weeks (second dose) and 6 weeks into treatment. Blood samples had a median of approximately 140,000 T cells, 80,000 to 85,000 unique TCRs, and clonality about 0.074.

The repertoire was sequenced with immunoSEQ multiplex PCR; TCRdb's copy has only in-frame clones and lacks some. The sample contains 100,000 or so clones, approximately 90% of which appear only once. Each patient presented with locally advanced or metastatic urothelial carcinoma. CDR1 is MDHEN and CDR2 is SYDVKM in the germline V gene. CDR3 size: 13 residues. Trimming cost V 7 bases and J 2 bases; bases outside gene matches: 2. The TCR was taken from a woman aged 80 or over with urothelial cancer. V and J are TRBV28 and TRBJ2-1; TRBD1 agrees at 7 bases. Specimen: PBMCs, collected around atezolizumab (anti-PD-L1) treatment. Here the CDR3 reads CASMTGTYNEQFF. The CDR3 nucleotides are TGTGCCAGCATGACAGGGACCTACAATGAGCAGTTCTTC.